The present TCR beta chain was sequenced within a study of blood T cell repertoires in COVID-19. Using immunoSEQ multiplex PCR, the repertoire was profiled, and TCRdb retains in-frame clones only, with some absent. The table shows around 280,000 clones, with roughly 86% occurring only once. The material sequenced was peripheral blood. The source is a woman under 40 with COVID-19, enrolled during active disease.

For the CDR3, the DNA is TGTGCCAGCAGCCACCCATCCACCCTAGCGGGAGGGCGTCGAACAGATACGCAGTATTTT. The encoded protein is CASSHPSTLAGGRRTDTQYF. This chain joins TRBV14 and TRBJ2-3; 12 bases align to TRBD2. Trimming cost V 3 bases and J 3 bases; bases outside gene matches: 16. Germline assignment: CDR1 SGHDN and CDR2 FVKESK. This CDR3 contains 20 residues.